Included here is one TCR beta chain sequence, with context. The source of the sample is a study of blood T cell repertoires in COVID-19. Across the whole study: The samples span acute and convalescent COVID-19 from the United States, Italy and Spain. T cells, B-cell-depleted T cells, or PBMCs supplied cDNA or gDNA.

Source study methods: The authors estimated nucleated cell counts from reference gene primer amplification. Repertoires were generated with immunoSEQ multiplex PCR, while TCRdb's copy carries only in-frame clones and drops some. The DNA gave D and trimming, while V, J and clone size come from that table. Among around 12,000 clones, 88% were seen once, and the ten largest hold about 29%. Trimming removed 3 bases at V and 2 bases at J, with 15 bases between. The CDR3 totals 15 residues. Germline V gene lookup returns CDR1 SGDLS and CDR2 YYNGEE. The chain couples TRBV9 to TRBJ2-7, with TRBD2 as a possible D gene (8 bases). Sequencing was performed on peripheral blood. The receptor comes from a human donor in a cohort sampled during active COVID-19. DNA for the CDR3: TGTGCCAGCAGCGCCGCGGGGGGACAGACCTACGAGCAGTACTTC. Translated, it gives CASSAAGGQTYEQYF.